This is a list of T cell receptor beta chains from one sample in a study of shared clonotypes between healthy human individuals. Produced via immunoSEQ multiplex PCR; TCRdb's table is partial and in-frame only. The sample includes some 800,000 clones, almost 95% seen only once; the top ten take about 25%. Input material: naive CD8+ T cells sorted from blood. These receptors were collected from a man in his thirties or forties in good health. Both conserved end residues are part of each CDR3. Fields, in order: J gene, V gene, clone size, CDR3 protein. The size entry is marked missing in some rows and otherwise reads once, few, many or a size class.

TRBJ2-1 TRBV5-1 NA CASSSRAGGWAFDNEQFF
TRBJ2-7 TRBV10-2 NA CASSEGHEQYF
TRBJ1-2 TRBV28 NA CASRRVVGVDGYTF
TRBJ2-7 TRBV27 NA CASASSGYEQYF
TRBJ2-7 TRBV27 NA CASSFSSQYEQYF
TRBJ2-7 TRBV29-1 NA CSVGLAGGNYEQYF
TRBJ2-1 TRBV7-9 NA CASRETSGSLNEQFF
TRBJ2-7 TRBV11-2 NA CASSYSRDTYEQYF
TRBJ1-1 TRBV5-1 NA CASSPGLRDGMNTEAFF
TRBJ1-4 TRBV4-1 once CASSLYRGNEKLFF
TRBJ1-1 TRBV7-6 NA CASSQAAAPKDTEAFF
TRBJ2-2 TRBV11-3 NA CASSFMGQGGTGELFF
TRBJ2-5 TRBV27 NA CASSFGTGGWWETQYF
TRBJ1-1 TRBV2 NA CASKRGTEAFF
TRBJ2-2 TRBV9 NA CASSASPTANTGELFF
TRBJ2-1 TRBV5-3 NA CARSWNRAPYNEQFF
TRBJ2-1 TRBV10-2 NA CASSPLAVSYNEQFF
TRBJ2-7 TRBV27 NA CASSTSRGRYEQYF
TRBJ1-5 TRBV12-2 NA CASRLDRGRRQPQHF